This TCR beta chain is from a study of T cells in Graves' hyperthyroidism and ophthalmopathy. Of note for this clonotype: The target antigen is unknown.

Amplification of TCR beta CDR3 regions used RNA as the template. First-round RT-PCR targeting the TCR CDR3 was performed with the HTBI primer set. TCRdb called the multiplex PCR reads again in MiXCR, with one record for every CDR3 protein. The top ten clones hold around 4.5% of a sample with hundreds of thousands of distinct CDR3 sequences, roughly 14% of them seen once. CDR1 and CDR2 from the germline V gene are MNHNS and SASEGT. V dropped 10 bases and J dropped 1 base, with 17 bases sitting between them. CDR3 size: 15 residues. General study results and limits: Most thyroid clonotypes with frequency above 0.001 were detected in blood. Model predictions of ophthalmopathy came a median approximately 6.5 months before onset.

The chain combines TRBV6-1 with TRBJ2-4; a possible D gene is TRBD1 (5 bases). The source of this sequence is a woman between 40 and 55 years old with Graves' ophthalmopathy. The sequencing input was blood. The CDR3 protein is CATTRQTDAKNIQYF. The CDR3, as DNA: TGTGCCACCACGAGACAGACGGACGCCAAAAACATTCAGTACTTC.